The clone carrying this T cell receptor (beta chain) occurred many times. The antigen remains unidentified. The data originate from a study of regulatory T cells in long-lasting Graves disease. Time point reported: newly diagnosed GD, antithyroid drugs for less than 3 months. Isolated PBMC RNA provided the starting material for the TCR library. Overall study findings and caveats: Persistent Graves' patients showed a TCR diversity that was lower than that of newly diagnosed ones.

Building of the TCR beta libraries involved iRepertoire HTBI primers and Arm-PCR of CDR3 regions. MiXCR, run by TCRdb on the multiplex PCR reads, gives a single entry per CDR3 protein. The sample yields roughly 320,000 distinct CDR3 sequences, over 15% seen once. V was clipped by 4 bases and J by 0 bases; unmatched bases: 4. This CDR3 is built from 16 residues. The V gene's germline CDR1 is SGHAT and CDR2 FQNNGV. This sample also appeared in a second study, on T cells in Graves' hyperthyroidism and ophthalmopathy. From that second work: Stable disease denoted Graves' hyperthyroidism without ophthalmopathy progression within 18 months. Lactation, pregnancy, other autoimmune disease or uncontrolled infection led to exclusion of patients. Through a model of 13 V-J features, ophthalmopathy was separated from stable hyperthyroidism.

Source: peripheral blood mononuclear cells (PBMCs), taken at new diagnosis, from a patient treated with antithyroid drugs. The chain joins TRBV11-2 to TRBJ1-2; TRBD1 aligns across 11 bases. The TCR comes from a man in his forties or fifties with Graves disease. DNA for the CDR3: TGTGCCAGCAGCTCAGGACAGGGGGCGGCTAACTATGGCTACACCTTC. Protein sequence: CASSSGQGAANYGYTF.